This T cell receptor (beta chain) was observed in a study of CD8+ T cells in alopecia areata. Study-level points and caveats: Sequenced scalp T cells also include alphabeta T cells resident in normal skin. For lesional scalp, especially alopecia totalis/universalis, clonality was higher than in normal scalp.

It was cDNA, reverse transcribed from extracted RNA, that served as the sequencing template. Measured with immunoSEQ multiplex PCR; TCRdb has only the in-frame clones, and not every one. Here the sample spans 140,000 to 150,000 clones, 62% being singletons. Note on this clone: No antigen is known for it.

Germline V gene lookup returns CDR1 KGHSH and CDR2 LQKENI. V was clipped by 4 bases and J by 6 bases; unmatched bases: 10. The CDR3 covers 18 residues. The J gene is TRBJ2-2, the V gene TRBV18; 14 bases are shared with TRBD2. The sequenced sample was CD8+ T cells sorted from blood. The clonotype comes from a human donor in good health. The CDR3 sequence is CASSHSTSGRAESGELFF. The CDR3 DNA reads as TGTGCCAGCTCACACTCGACTAGCGGGAGGGCCGAGTCCGGGGAGCTGTTTTTT.